Listed here are 22 T cell receptor beta chains from one sample, sequenced in a study of blood T cell repertoires in COVID-19. Here immunoSEQ multiplex PCR was the method, and the copy in TCRdb shows in-frame clones only, minus some. The sample consists of just under 80,000 clones, about four fifths of them appearing once. The sample consisted of peripheral blood. The receptor source for this set is a woman in her sixties or seventies with acute or convalescent COVID-19.

The rearrangement uses TRBV5-1 and TRBJ2-3, with D possibly being TRBD1 (6 bases). Trimming removed 4 bases from V and 0 bases from J, with 9 bases in between. The length of the CDR3 is 14 residues. Germline CDR1 reads SGHRS; CDR2 reads YFSETQ. The CDR3 DNA follows: TGCGCCAGCAGCGTGGACAGTAGCACAGATACGCAGTATTTT. Its translation is CASSVDSSTDTQYF.

CDR3 region: CASSFFQAETYEQYF. The CDR3 bases are TGTGCCAGCAGCTTTTTCCAGGCCGAGACCTACGAGCAGTACTTC. The chain links TRBV5-4 to TRBJ2-7; D unresolved. The CDR3 spans 15 residues. Per germline, CDR1 SGHNT and CDR2 YYREEE (reference sequence). V was shortened by 2 bases and J by 2 bases, with 14 bases between the two germline ends.

The table lists this clone with a few counts. The chain joins TRBV6-4 to TRBJ1-2; 8 bases fit TRBD1. J gave up 5 bases and V 5 bases, and 4 bases lay outside the gene matches. CDR1 and CDR2 (germline): MRHNA, SNTAGT. The CDR3 spans 13 residues. CDR3 loop: CASSRTGMYGYTF. For the CDR3, the DNA is TGTGCCAGCAGTCGGACAGGGATGTATGGCTACACCTTC.

J is TRBJ2-2 and V is TRBV7-9; TRBD1 matches 7 bases. This CDR3 has 15 residues. Trimming removed 5 bases from V and 2 bases from J; junction bases left unmatched: 5. Germline V gives CDR1 SEHNR, CDR2 FQNEAQ (reference sequence). The CDR3 loop reads CASSPTGANTGELFF. CDR3 nucleotide sequence: TGTGCCAGCAGCCCTACAGGGGCAAACACCGGGGAGCTGTTTTTT.

The chain recombines TRBV20-1 with TRBJ2-2, with D unclear. Trimming cost V 6 bases and J 8 bases, with 10 bases left between them. In germline, CDR1 is DFQATT, CDR2 SNEGSKA (reference sequence). The CDR3 consists of 11 residues. CDR3 bases: TGCAGTGCGGCAAAGATAGGGGAGCTGTTTTTT. The encoded protein is CSAAKIGELFF.

The chain carries TRBV27 and TRBJ1-2; TRBD1 matches at 10 bases. Germline CDR1 reads MNHEY; CDR2 reads SMNVEV (reference sequence). The CDR3 runs 15 residues. Unmatched junction bases numbered 12, after V lost 6 bases and J lost 8 bases. The DNA for the CDR3 is TGTGCCAGCAGGGCAACCTCCGGGACAGGGGACGGCTACACCTTC. Its protein is CASRATSGTGDGYTF.

This rearrangement joins TRBV5-1 to TRBJ2-3, with 10 bases aligning to TRBD2. V lost 4 bases, J lost 0 bases, and 5 bases stayed unmatched. Germline assignment: CDR1 SGHRS and CDR2 YFSETQ. This CDR3 has 16 amino acids. Written as DNA, the CDR3 is TGCGCCAGCAGCACAACTAGCGGGGCCAGCACAGATACGCAGTATTTT. It encodes CASSTTSGASTDTQYF.

The chain couples TRBV6-5 to TRBJ2-1, with 7 positions matching TRBD1. The CDR3 sequence is 14 residues long. CDR1 is MNHEY, CDR2 SVGAGI, per germline. V trimming: 9 bases; J trimming: 7 bases; junction bases outside the gene matches: 12. For the CDR3, the DNA is TGTGCCAGGAGAAGGACGGGACAGATAAATGAGCAGTTCTTC. This sequence encodes CARRRTGQINEQFF.

The V gene is TRBV29-1, the J gene TRBJ1-2, with 11 bases lining up with TRBD1. Germline V lookup: CDR1 SQVTM, CDR2 ANQGSEA. The CDR3 totals 16 residues. Unmatched junction bases numbered 13, after V lost 6 bases and J lost 4 bases. The CDR3: CSVFGTGGYLGYGYTF. CDR3 DNA sequence: TGCAGCGTCTTCGGGACAGGGGGATATTTGGGCTATGGCTACACCTTC. Supplemented by reference TRBV29-1 and TRBJ1-2, the full variable domain reads SAVISQKPSRDICQRGTSLTIQCQVDSQVTMMFWYRQQPGQSLTLIATANQGSEATYESGFVIDKFPISRPNLTFSTLTVSNMSPEDSSIYLCSVFGTGGYLGYGYTFGSGTRLTVV.

The chain couples TRBV20-1 to TRBJ2-5; 15 bases fit TRBD2. Per germline, CDR1 DFQATT and CDR2 SNEGSKA (reference sequence). Trimming took 3 bases from V and 4 from J; bases not matched to a gene: 12. The CDR3 spans 18 residues. CDR3 DNA: TGCAGTGCTAGTGCAGGAGGACTAGCGGGAGGGCTGGGAGAGACCCAGTACTTC. It encodes CSASAGGLAGGLGETQYF.

For the CDR3, the DNA is TGTGCCAGCAGCCAACTTTCGGAAAAACTGTTTTTT. This gives the protein CASSQLSEKLFF. V gene TRBV4-2 combines with J gene TRBJ1-4; D unresolved. This CDR3 has 12 amino acids. Germline CDR1 reads LGHNA; CDR2 reads YNFKEQ. V shed 2 bases and J shed 8 bases, with 6 bases lying between them.

V gene TRBV6-5 combines with J gene TRBJ1-2; the match to TRBD1 covers 7 bases. CDR3 length equals 14 residues. Germline-derived CDR1 and CDR2 are MNHEY and SVGAGI. V was clipped by 6 bases and J by 4 bases; unmatched bases: 8. CDR3 amino acids: CASRQGGASYGYTF. The CDR3 nucleotides read TGTGCCAGCAGGCAAGGGGGCGCCTCCTATGGCTACACCTTC.

V gene TRBV6-5 combines with J gene TRBJ1-1, with TRBD1 matching over 8 bases. This CDR3 contains 13 residues. V shed 2 bases and J 7 bases; nucleotides not matched to a gene: 3. CDR1 MNHEY and CDR2 SVGAGI come from the germline V gene. This CDR3 reads CASSYTGTGEAFF. The CDR3 region has the DNA TGTGCCAGCAGTTACACAGGGACAGGTGAAGCTTTCTTT.

The chain is built from TRBV29-1 and TRBJ2-1; the D gene is possibly TRBD2 (5 bases). Germline V gene lookup returns CDR1 SQVTM and CDR2 ANQGSEA. The CDR3 loop spans 14 amino acids. V lost 4 bases, J lost 4 bases, and 14 bases lay in between. CDR3 protein: CSVAIGVRYNEQFF. CDR3 in DNA: TGCAGCGTTGCAATCGGGGTGAGGTACAATGAGCAGTTCTTC.

J is TRBJ1-1 and V is TRBV7-2; D perhaps matches TRBD1 (5 bases). V lost 3 bases, J lost 4 bases, and 18 bases lay in between. Germline values: CDR1 SGHTA, CDR2 FQGNSA. The CDR3 spans 16 residues. CDR3 amino acids: CASSLQTGRAGTEAFF. CDR3 bases: TGTGCCAGCAGCTTGCAAACTGGCAGGGCCGGCACTGAAGCTTTCTTT.

This clone was recorded a few times. This chain uses TRBV5-1 with TRBJ1-1; D not resolved. This CDR3 is built from 14 residues. Deletions cut 4 bases from V and 5 bases from J, with 15 bases between. The germline V gene encodes CDR1 SGHRS and CDR2 YFSETQ. As DNA, the CDR3 is TGCGCCAGCAGCCCGCAGGAGGGCACGACTGAAGCTTTCTTT. It codes for CASSPQEGTTEAFF.

This rearrangement joins TRBV5-1 to TRBJ2-3, with D unresolved. Trimming removed 1 base at V and 1 base at J, with 7 bases between. Germline loops: CDR1 SGHRS, CDR2 YFSETQ. CDR3 length: 14 amino acids. The CDR3: CASSLIPGTDTQYF. In DNA, the CDR3 is TGCGCCAGCAGCTTGATACCAGGCACAGATACGCAGTATTTT.

The chain uses TRBV5-1 and TRBJ2-1; a possible D gene is TRBD2 (5 bases). CDR3 length: 15 residues. V was shortened by 0 bases and J by 3 bases, with 10 bases between the two germline ends. Germline loops: CDR1 SGHRS, CDR2 YFSETQ. CDR3 residues: CASSLAQRIYNEQFF. The CDR3 nucleotides read TGCGCCAGCAGCTTGGCCCAGCGGATCTACAATGAGCAGTTCTTC.

This rearrangement joins TRBV6-2 or TRBV6-3 to TRBJ2-5; 16 bases agree with TRBD2. This CDR3 is built from 17 residues. V trimming: 5 bases; J trimming: 6 bases; junction bases outside the gene matches: 9. Germline assignment: CDR1 MNHEY and CDR2 SVGEGT. CDR3 protein: CASSTGLAGGFMKTQYF. The DNA for the CDR3 is TGTGCCAGCAGTACGGGACTAGCGGGAGGGTTTATGAAGACCCAGTACTTC.

This chain joins TRBV19 and TRBJ2-7; D is possibly TRBD2 (6 bases). The CDR3 runs 15 residues. Germline V gene sequence: CDR1 LNHDA, CDR2 SQIVND (reference sequence). The V end lost 8 bases, the J end lost 3 bases, and 20 bases lay between the germline ends. In DNA form, the CDR3 reads TGTGCCAGTGAACCCGGAGGGTTTGGGGGCTACGAGCAGTACTTC. This gives the protein CASEPGGFGGYEQYF.

The rearrangement uses TRBV7-3 and TRBJ2-5; no firm D call. The CDR3 length is 14 residues. Germline V gene lookup returns CDR1 SGHTA and CDR2 FQGTGA. Deletions cut 5 bases from V and 4 bases from J, with 14 bases between. The CDR3: CASSPTGGRETQYF. CDR3 in DNA: TGTGCCAGCAGCCCGACTGGCGGTAGAGAGACCCAGTACTTC.

The J gene is TRBJ1-1, the V gene TRBV19; the match to TRBD1 covers 9 bases. With V trimmed by 4 bases and J by 8 bases, 5 bases remained unmatched. CDR3 length equals 13 residues. The germline CDR1 and CDR2 sequences are LNHDA and SQIVND (reference sequence). CDR3 nucleotide sequence: TGTGCCAGTAGTACGCAACAGGGGGCAGAAGCTTTCTTT. Translation gives CASSTQQGAEAFF.